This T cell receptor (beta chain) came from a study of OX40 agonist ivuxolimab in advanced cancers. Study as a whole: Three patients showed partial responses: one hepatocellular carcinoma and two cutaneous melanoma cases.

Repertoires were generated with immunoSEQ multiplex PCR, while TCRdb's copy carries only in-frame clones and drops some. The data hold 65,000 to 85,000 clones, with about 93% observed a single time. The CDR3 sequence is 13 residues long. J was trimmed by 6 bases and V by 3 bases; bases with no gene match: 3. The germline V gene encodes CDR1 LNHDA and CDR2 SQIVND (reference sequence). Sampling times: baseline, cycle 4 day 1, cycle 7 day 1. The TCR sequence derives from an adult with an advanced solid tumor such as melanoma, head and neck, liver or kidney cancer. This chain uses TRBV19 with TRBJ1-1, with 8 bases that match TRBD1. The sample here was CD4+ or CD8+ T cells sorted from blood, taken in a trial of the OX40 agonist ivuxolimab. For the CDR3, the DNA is TGTGCCAGTAGTATTCTACAGGGGGCTGAAGCTTTCTTT. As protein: CASSILQGAEAFF.